The 4 T cell receptor beta chains below were found in one sample sequenced in a study of cytomegalovirus exposure and HLA in healthy donors. PCR primers comprised 60 Vbeta and 13 Jbeta primers. Profiled with immunoSEQ multiplex PCR; TCRdb holds only in-frame clones, not every one. The table has about 120,000 clones, about three quarters seen once. Sequenced material: PBMCs. These receptors were obtained from a man between 60 and 75 years old in good health and CMV-seropositive.

This rearrangement joins TRBV19 to TRBJ1-2, with 7 bases matching TRBD1. This CDR3 region has 16 residues. J gave up 0 bases and V 4 bases, and 8 bases lay outside the gene matches. Germline values: CDR1 LNHDA, CDR2 SQIVND (reference sequence). The CDR3 bases are TGTGCCAGTAGTACCCCCCGGGACAGAACTAACTATGGCTACACCTTC. Translated: CASSTPRDRTNYGYTF.

In DNA form, the CDR3 reads TGTGCCAGCAGCTCGACAGGCTCTGGAAACACCATATATTTT. Translating gives CASSSTGSGNTIYF. The chain carries TRBV11-3 and TRBJ1-3; possibly TRBD1 for D (6 bases). CDR3 length: 14 amino acids. Trimming removed 4 bases at V and 0 bases at J, with 7 bases between. Germline loops: CDR1 SGHNT, CDR2 YENEEA.

CDR3 sequence: CASSLYGGAGNTIYF. The CDR3 nucleotides are TGTGCCAGCAGCTTGTACGGGGGGGCTGGAAACACCATATATTTT. The chain has TRBV5-6 and TRBJ1-3; maybe TRBD1 (5 bases). The V gene lost 1 base and the J gene lost 2 bases, with 10 bases spanning the gap. CDR3 length: 15 amino acids. Germline values: CDR1 SGHDT, CDR2 YYEEEE.

This clone occurred once. The V and J genes are TRBV5-8 and TRBJ2-7; unclear D gene. The CDR3 contains 12 residues. Germline assignment: CDR1 SGHTS and CDR2 YDEGEE. V was clipped by 4 bases and J by 3 bases, with 8 bases between them. The DNA of the CDR3 is TGTGCCAGCAGCCATAGATTCTACGAGCAGTACTTC. The encoded protein is CASSHRFYEQYF.